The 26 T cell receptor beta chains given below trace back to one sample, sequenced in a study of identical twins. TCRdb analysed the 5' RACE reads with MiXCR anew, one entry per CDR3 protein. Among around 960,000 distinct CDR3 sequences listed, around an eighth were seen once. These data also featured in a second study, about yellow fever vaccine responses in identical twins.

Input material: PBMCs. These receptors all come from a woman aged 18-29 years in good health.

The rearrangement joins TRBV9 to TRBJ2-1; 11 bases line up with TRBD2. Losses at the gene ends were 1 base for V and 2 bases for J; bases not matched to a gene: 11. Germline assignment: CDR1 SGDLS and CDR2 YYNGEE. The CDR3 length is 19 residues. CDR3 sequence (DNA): TGTGCCAGCAGCGTAAGACCCGGGACTAGCGGAGAGCCCTACAATGAGCAGTTCTTC. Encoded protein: CASSVRPGTSGEPYNEQFF.

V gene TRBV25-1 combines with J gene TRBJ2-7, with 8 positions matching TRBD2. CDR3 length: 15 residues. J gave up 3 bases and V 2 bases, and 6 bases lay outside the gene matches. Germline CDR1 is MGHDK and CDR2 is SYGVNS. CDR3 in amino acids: CASSEPGGRHYEQYF. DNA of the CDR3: TGTGCCAGCAGTGAACCGGGGGGGCGACACTACGAGCAGTACTTC.

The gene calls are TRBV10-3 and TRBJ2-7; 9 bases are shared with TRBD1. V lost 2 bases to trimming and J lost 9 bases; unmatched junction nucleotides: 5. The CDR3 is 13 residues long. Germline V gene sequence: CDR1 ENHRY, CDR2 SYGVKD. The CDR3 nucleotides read TGTGCCATCAGTGAGACGGGACAGGGCGCGCAGTACGTC. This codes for CAISETGQGAQYV.

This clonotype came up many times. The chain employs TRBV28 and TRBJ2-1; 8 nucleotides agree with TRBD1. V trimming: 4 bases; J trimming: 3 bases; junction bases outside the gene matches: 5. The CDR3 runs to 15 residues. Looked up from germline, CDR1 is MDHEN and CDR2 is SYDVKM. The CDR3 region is CASSSGGAFYNEQFF. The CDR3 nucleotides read TGTGCCAGCAGTTCAGGGGGCGCGTTCTACAATGAGCAGTTCTTC.

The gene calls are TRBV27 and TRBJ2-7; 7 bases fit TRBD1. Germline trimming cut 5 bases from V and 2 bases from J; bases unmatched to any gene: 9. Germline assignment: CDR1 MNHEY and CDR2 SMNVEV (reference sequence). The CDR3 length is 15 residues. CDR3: CASSQTGLGTYEQYF. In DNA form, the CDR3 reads TGTGCCAGCAGTCAGACAGGGTTGGGGACCTACGAGCAGTACTTC.

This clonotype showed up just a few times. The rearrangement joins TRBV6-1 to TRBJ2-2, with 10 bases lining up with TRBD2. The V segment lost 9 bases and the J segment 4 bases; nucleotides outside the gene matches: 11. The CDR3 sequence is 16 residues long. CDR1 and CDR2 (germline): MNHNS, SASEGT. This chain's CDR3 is CASRDWLAGVTGELFF. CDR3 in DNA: TGTGCCAGTCGGGACTGGCTAGCGGGGGTCACCGGGGAGCTGTTTTTT.

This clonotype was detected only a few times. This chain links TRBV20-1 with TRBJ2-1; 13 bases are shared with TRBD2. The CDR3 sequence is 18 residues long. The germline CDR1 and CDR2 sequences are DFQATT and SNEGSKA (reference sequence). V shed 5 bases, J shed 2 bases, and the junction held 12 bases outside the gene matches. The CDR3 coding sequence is TGCAGTGCTGCCAGGCATTATACTAGCGGGAGGGCCTACAATGAGCAGTTCTTC. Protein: CSAARHYTSGRAYNEQFF.

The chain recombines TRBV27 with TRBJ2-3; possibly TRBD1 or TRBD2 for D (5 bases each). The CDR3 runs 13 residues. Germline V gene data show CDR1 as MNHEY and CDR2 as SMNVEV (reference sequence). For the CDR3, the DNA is TGTTCTCCGGGGCGGATAAGCACAGATACGCAGTATTTT. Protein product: CSPGRISTDTQYF.

The CDR3 coding sequence is TGTGCCAGCAGCTTCGATCTAGCGGGGTGGGGTGAGCAGTTCTTC. Its protein is CASSFDLAGWGEQFF. The V gene is TRBV11-2, the J gene TRBJ2-1; 9 nucleotides line up with TRBD2. CDR1 and CDR2 (germline): SGHAT, FQNNGV. The CDR3 spans 15 residues. V was pared by 3 bases and J by 9 bases, with 9 bases of the junction left unmatched. The whole variable domain, filled in from reference TRBV11-2 and TRBJ2-1, reads EAGVAQSPRYKIIEKRQSVAFWCNPISGHATLYWYQQILGQGPKLLIQFQNNGVVDDSQLPKDRFSAERLKGVDSTLKIQPAKLEDSAVYLCASSFDLAGWGEQFFGPGTRLTVL.

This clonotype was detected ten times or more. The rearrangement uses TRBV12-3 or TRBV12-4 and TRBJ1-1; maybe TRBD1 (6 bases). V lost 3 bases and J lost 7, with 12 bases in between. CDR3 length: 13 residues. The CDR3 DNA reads TGTGCCAGCAGTTTTTGGGGGGCGGGTGAAGCTTTCTTT. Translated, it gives CASSFWGAGEAFF.

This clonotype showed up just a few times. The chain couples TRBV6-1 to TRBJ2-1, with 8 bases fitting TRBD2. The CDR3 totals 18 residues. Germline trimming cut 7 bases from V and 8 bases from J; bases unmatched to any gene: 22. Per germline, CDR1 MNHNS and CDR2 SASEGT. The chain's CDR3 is CASTTGGIIAGSSDEQFF. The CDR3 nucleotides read TGTGCCAGCACAACCGGGGGGATCATAGCGGGATCATCTGATGAGCAGTTCTTC.

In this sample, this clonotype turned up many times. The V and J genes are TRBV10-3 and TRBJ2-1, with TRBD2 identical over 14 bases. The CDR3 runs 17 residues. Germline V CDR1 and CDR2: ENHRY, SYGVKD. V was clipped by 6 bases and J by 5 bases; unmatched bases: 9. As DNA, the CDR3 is TGTGCCATCAGCGCAGCCGGGACTAGCGGGAGAGACAATGAGCAGTTCTTC. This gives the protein CAISAAGTSGRDNEQFF.

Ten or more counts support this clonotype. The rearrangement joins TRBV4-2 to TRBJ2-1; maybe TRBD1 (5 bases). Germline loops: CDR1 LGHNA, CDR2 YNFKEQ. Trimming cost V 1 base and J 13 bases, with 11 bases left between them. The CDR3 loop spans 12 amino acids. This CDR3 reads CASSQVPQDQFF. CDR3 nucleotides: TGTGCCAGCAGCCAAGTCCCACAGGATCAGTTCTTC.

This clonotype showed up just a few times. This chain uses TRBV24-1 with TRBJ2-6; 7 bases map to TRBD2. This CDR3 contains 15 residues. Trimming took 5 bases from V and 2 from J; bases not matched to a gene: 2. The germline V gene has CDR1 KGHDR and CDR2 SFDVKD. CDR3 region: CATSGGGTGANVLTF. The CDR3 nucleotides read TGTGCCACCAGTGGGGGAGGGACTGGGGCCAACGTCCTGACTTTC.

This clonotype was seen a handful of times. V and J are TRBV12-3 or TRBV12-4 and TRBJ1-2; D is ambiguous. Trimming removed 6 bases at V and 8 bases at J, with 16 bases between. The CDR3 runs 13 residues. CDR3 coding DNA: TGTGCCAGCAGCCGTTGGGGTGCGGGAGGCTACACCTTC. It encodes CASSRWGAGGYTF.

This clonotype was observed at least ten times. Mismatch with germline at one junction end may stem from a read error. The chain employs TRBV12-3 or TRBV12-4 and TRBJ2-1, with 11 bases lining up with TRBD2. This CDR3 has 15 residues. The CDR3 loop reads CASSSLAGGYNEQFF. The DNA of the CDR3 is TGCGCCAGCAGCTCTCTAGCGGGGGGCTACAATGAGCAGTTCTTC.

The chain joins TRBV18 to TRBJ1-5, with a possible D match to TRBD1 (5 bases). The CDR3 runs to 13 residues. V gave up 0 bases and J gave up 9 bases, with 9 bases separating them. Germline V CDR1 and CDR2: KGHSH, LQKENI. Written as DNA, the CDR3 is TGTGCCAGCTCACCACCGGGGCCGGGGCCCCAGCATTTT. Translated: CASSPPGPGPQHF.

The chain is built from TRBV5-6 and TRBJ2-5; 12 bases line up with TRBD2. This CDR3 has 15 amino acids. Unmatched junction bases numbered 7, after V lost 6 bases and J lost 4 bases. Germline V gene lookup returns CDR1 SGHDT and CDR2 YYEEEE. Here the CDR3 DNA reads TGTGCCAGCACTCCGACTAGCGGGGGTAGAGAGACCCAGTACTTC. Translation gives CASTPTSGGRETQYF.

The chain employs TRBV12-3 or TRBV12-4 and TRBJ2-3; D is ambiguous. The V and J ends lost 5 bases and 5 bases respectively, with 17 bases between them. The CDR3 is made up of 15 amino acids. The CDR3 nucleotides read TGTGCCAGCAGTCCAACACCTGCTGCAGGAGATACGCAGTATTTT. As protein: CASSPTPAAGDTQYF.

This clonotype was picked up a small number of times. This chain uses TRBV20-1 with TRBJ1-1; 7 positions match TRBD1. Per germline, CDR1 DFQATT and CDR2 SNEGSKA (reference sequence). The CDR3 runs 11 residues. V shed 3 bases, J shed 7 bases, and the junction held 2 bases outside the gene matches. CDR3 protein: CSARRDSEAFF. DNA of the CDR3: TGCAGTGCTAGGAGGGACAGTGAAGCTTTCTTT.

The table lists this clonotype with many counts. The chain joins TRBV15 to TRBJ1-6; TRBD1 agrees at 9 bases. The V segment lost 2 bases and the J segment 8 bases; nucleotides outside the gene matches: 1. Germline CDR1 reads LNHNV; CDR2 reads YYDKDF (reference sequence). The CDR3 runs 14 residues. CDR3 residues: CATSRRQGDSPLHF. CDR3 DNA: TGTGCCACCAGCAGAAGACAGGGGGATTCACCCCTCCACTTT.

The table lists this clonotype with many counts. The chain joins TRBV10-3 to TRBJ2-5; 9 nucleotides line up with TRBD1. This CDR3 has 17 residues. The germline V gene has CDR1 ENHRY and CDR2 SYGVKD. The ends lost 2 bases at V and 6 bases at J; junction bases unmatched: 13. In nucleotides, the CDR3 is TGTGCCATCAGTGAGGCGCACCCGGGACAGGGAAAGAAGACCCAGTACTTC. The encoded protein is CAISEAHPGQGKKTQYF.

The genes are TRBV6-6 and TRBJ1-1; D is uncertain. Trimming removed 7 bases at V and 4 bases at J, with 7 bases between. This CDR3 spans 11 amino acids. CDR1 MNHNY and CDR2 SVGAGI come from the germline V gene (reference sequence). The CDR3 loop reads CASTHSTEAFF. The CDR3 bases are TGTGCCAGCACCCACAGCACTGAAGCTTTCTTT.

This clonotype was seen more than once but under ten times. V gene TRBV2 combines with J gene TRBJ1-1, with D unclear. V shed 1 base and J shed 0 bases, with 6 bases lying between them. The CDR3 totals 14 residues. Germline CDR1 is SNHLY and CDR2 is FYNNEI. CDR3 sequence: CASSEGGVNTEAFF. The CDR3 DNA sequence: TGTGCCAGCAGTGAAGGCGGAGTGAACACTGAAGCTTTCTTT.

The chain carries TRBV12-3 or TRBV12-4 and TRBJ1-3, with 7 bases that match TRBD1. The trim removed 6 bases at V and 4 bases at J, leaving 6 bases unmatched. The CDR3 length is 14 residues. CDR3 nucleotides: TGTGCCAGCAGAGGGACAGTATTAGGAAACACCATATATTTT. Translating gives CASRGTVLGNTIYF.

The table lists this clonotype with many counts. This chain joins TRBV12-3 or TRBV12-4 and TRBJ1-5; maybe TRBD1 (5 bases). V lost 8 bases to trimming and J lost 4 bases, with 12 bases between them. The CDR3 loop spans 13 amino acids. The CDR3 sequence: CASAGSTNQPQHF. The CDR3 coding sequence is TGTGCCAGCGCAGGGTCGACTAATCAGCCCCAGCATTTT.